This T cell receptor (beta chain) originates from a study of blood T cell repertoires in COVID-19. In the study overall: PBMCs, B-cell-depleted T cells, or T cells were the source of the cDNA or gDNA that made up the material.

J was trimmed by 7 bases and V by 8 bases; bases with no gene match: 10. Germline assignment: CDR1 MNHEY and CDR2 SVGAGI. This CDR3 comprises 13 residues. Authors' processing steps: Estimates of nucleated cell counts were drawn from the amplification of reference gene primers. The assay was immunoSEQ multiplex PCR, and TCRdb's table has in-frame clones only and misses some. That table supplies the V and J calls and clone size; D and trimming were determined from the DNA. The data contain hundreds of thousands of clones, nearly 90% of them singletons. Material: peripheral blood. The TCR sequence derives from a man younger than 35 with COVID-19, enrolled during active disease. The chain has TRBV6-5 and TRBJ1-2; TRBD1 matches at 7 bases. The CDR3 reads CASGIQGGRGYTF. DNA of the CDR3: TGTGCCAGCGGTATCCAAGGGGGCCGTGGCTACACCTTC.